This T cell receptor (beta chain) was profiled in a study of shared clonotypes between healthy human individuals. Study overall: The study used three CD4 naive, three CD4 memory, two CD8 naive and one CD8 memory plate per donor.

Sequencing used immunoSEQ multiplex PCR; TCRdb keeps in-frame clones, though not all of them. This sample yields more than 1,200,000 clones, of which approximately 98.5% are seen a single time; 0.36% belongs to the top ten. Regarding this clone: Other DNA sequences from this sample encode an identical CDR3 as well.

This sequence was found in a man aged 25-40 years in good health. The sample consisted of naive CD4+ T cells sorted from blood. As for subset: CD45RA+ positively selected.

The CDR3: CASSIEGVGQPQHF. In DNA form, the CDR3 reads TGTGCCAGTAGTATAGAAGGGGTGGGTCAGCCCCAGCATTTT. V usage is TRBV19 and J usage is TRBJ1-5; D is possibly TRBD1 (5 bases). The CDR3 totals 14 residues. Trimming shortened V by 0 bases and J by 6 bases, and 9 bases separated the two germline ends. The V gene's germline CDR1 is LNHDA and CDR2 SQIVND (reference sequence).